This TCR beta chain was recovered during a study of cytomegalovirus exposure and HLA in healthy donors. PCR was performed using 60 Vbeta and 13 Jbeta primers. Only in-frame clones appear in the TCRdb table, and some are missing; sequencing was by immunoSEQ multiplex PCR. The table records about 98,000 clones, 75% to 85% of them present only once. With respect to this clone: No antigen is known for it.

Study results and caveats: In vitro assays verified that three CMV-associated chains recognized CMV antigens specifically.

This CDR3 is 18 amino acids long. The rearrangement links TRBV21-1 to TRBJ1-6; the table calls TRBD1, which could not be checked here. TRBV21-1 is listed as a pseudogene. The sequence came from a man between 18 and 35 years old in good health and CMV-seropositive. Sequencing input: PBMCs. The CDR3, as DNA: TGTGCCAGCAAGGACAGGGCCACCCTTCCATCAAGTAATTCACCCCTCCACTTT. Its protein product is CASKDRATLPSSNSPLHF.